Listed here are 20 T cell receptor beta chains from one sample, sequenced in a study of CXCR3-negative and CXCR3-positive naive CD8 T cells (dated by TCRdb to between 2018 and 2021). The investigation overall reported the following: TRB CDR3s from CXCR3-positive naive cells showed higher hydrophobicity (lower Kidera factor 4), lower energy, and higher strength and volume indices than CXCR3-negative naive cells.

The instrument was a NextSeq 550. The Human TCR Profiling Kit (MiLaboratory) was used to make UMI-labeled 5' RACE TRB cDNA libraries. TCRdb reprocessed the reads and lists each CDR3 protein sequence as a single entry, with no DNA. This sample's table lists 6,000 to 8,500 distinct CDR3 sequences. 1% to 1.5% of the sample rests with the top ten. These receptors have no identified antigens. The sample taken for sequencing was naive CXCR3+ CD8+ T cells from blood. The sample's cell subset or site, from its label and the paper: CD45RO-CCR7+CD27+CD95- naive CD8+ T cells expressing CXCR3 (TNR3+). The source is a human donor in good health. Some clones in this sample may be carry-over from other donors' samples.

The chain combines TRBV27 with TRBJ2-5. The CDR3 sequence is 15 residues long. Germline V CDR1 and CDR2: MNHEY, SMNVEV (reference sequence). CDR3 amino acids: CASSPRVEYQETQYF.

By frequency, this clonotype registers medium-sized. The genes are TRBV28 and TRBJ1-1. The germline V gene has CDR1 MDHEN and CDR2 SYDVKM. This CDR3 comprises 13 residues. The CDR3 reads CASSDGGYTEAFF.

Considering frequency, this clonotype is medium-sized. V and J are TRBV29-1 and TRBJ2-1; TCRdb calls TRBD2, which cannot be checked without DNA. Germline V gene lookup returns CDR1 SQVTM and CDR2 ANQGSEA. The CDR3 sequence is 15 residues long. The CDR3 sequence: CSVGGVLASYNEQFF.

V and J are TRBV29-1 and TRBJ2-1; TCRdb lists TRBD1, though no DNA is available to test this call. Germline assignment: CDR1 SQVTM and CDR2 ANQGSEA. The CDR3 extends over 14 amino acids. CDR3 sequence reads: CSVPPGHPNNEQFF.

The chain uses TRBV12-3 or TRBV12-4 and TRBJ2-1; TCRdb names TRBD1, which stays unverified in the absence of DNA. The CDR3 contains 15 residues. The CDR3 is CASSLGGAYDNEQFF.

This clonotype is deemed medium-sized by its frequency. Here the CDR3 reads CSVWGGDPGTDTQYF. The chain is built from TRBV29-1 and TRBJ2-3; lacking DNA, the TRBD1 call made by TCRdb goes unchecked. Germline CDR1 and CDR2: SQVTM and ANQGSEA. The CDR3 sequence is 15 residues long.

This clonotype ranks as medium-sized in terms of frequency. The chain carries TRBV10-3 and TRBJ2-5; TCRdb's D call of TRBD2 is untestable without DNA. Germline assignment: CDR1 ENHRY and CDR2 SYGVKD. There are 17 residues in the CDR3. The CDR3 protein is CAISESEREYRKKTQYF.

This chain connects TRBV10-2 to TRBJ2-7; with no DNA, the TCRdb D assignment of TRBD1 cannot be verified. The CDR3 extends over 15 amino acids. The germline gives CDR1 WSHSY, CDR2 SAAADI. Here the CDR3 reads CASSESVGFPNEQYF.

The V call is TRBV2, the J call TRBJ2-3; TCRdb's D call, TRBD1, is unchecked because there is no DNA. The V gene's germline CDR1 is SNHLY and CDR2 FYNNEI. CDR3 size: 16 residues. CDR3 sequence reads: CASSDPSGPHPDTQYF. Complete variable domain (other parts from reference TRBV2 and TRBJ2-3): EPEVTQTPSHQVTQMGQEVILRCVPISNHLYFYWYRQILGQKVEFLVSFYNNEISEKSEIFDDQFSVERPDGSNFTLKIRSTKLEDSAMYFCASSDPSGPHPDTQYFGPGTRLTVL.

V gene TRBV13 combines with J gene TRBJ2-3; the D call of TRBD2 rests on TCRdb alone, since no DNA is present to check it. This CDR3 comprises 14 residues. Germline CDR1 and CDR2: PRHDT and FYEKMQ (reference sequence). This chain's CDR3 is CASSSVLAGDTQYF. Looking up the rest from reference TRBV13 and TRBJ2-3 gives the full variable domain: AAGVIQSPRHLIKEKRETATLKCYPIPRHDTVYWYQQGPGQDPQFLISFYEKMQSDKGSIPDRFSAQQFSDYHSELNMSSLELGDSALYFCASSSVLAGDTQYFGPGTRLTVL.

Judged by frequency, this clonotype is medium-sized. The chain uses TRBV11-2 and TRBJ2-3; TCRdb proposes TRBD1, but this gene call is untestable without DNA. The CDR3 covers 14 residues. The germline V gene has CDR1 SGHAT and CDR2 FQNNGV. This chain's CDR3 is CASSPGQVADTQYF.

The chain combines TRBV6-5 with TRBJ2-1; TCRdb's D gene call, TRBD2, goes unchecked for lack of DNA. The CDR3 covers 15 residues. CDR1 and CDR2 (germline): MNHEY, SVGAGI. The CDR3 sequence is CASSLRAGAVTEQFF.

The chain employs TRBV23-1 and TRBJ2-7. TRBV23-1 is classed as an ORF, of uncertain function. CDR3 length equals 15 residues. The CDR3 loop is CASSQSKHNLVEQYF.

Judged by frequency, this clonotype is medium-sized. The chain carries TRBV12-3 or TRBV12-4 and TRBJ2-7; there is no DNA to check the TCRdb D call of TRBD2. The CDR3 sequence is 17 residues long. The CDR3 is CASSKREDASSQYEQYF.

CDR3 residues: CSARSDRIDSGNTIYF. V and J are TRBV20-1 and TRBJ1-3; TCRdb reports TRBD1, a call that lacks DNA to check it against. The CDR3 has 16 amino acids. Per germline, CDR1 DFQATT and CDR2 SNEGSKA (reference sequence).

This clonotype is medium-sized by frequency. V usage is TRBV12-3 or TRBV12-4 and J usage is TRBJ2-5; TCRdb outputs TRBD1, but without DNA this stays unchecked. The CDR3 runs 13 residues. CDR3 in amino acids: CASRDQGLETQYF.

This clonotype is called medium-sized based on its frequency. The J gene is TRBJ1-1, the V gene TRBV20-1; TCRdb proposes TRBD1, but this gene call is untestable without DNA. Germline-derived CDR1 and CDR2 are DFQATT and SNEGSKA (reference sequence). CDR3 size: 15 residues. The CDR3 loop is CSARVGGTMNTEAFF.

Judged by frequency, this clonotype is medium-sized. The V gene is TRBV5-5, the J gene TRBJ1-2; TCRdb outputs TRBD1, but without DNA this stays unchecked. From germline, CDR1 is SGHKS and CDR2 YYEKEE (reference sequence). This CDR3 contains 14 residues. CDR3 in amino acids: CASSFPGANYGYTF.

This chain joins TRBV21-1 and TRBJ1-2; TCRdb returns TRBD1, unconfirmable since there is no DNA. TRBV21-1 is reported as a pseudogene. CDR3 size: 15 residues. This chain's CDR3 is CASSKVGGPHYGYTF.

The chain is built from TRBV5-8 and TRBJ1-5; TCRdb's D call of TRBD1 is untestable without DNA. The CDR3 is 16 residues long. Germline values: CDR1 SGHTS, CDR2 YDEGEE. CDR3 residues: CASSSTTGASNQPQHF.